These T cell receptor beta chains were read from a single sample in a study of CD4+ T cells in melanoma. Repertoires were generated with immunoSEQ multiplex PCR, while TCRdb's copy carries only in-frame clones and drops some. Here the sample spans roughly 140,000 clones, approximately 91% being singletons. These receptors all come from a human donor with melanoma. CDR3s include the opening cysteine and the closing phenylalanine or tryptophan.

v_call: TRBV5-1
j_call: TRBJ2-5
cdr3_aa: CASSRQRAETQYF

v_call: TRBV5-1
j_call: TRBJ1-2
cdr3_aa: CASSLDPGQKAYTF

v_call: TRBV25-1
j_call: TRBJ1-4
cdr3_aa: CASSAYPGQYSTNEKLFF

v_call: TRBV19
j_call: TRBJ1-5
cdr3_aa: CASSRQVGQPQHF

v_call: TRBV5-1
j_call: TRBJ2-2
cdr3_aa: CASATSYTGELFF

v_call: TRBV18
j_call: TRBJ2-3
cdr3_aa: CASSPSGAGTDTQYF

v_call: TRBV4-1
j_call: TRBJ2-1
cdr3_aa: CASSETHGQADEQFF

v_call: TRBV6-1
j_call: TRBJ1-1
cdr3_aa: CATAPGNTNTEAFF

v_call: TRBV4-1
j_call: TRBJ2-5
cdr3_aa: CASSQGETGSKETQYF

v_call: TRBV6-1
j_call: TRBJ1-1
cdr3_aa: CASSDTRKGRGEAFF

v_call: TRBV6-4
j_call: TRBJ2-2
cdr3_aa: CASSTLAGGITGELFF

v_call: TRBV6-1
j_call: TRBJ1-2
cdr3_aa: CASSEALGNYGYTF

v_call: TRBV2
j_call: TRBJ2-5
cdr3_aa: CASLGSLPQETQYF

v_call: TRBV28
j_call: TRBJ1-2
cdr3_aa: CASRIPPPFGSGYTF

v_call: TRBV11-2
j_call: TRBJ1-2
cdr3_aa: CASSLLGVSSYGYTF

v_call: TRBV7-9
j_call: TRBJ1-5
cdr3_aa: CASSFGLGDRDNQPQHF

v_call: TRBV28
j_call: TRBJ1-2
cdr3_aa: CASFGAGRYGYTF

v_call: TRBV6-1
j_call: TRBJ1-2
cdr3_aa: CASRGDRADGYTF

v_call: TRBV5-6
j_call: TRBJ2-7
cdr3_aa: CASSLGFRQPYEQYF

v_call: TRBV11-2
j_call: TRBJ1-1
cdr3_aa: CASSRGAGNTEAFF

v_call: TRBV5-1
j_call: TRBJ1-6
cdr3_aa: CASSLQGSNYNSPLHF

v_call: TRBV9
j_call: TRBJ2-1
cdr3_aa: CASSAAEGRNEQFF

v_call: TRBV27
j_call: TRBJ1-4
cdr3_aa: CASSLSTNEKLFF

v_call: TRBV2
j_call: TRBJ1-2
cdr3_aa: CASGASTVIYGYTF

v_call: TRBV5-1
j_call: TRBJ2-3
cdr3_aa: CASNTGGVGTDTQYF

v_call: TRBV6-5
j_call: TRBJ2-1
cdr3_aa: CASSQLNEQFF

v_call: TRBV5-1
j_call: TRBJ2-5
cdr3_aa: CASSSGTSGGATQYF

v_call: TRBV7-3
j_call: TRBJ1-1
cdr3_aa: CASSLSPIGEGLNTEAFF

v_call: TRBV6-1
j_call: TRBJ2-1
cdr3_aa: CASPVGAGGYNEQFF

v_call: TRBV7-2
j_call: TRBJ2-7
cdr3_aa: CASSFSTGRSYEQYF

v_call: TRBV5-1
j_call: TRBJ2-7
cdr3_aa: CASSLGPGGLYEQYF

v_call: TRBV9
j_call: TRBJ1-1
cdr3_aa: CASSVVPQEGTEAFF

v_call: TRBV7-8
j_call: TRBJ1-5
cdr3_aa: CASSLDPDQPQHF

v_call: TRBV30
j_call: TRBJ2-1
cdr3_aa: CAWSVGHNRNEQFF

v_call: TRBV7-9
j_call: TRBJ1-2
cdr3_aa: CASSRGTALNYGYTF

v_call: TRBV6-1
j_call: TRBJ2-1
cdr3_aa: CASRTGLDAGEQFF

v_call: TRBV2
j_call: TRBJ1-1
cdr3_aa: CASLRAEAFF

v_call: TRBV19
j_call: TRBJ2-4
cdr3_aa: CASKARPVPENIQYF

v_call: TRBV7-2
j_call: TRBJ2-7
cdr3_aa: CASTPGTGVTYEQYF

v_call: TRBV6-5
j_call: TRBJ1-2
cdr3_aa: CASSTPGLGGYGYTF

v_call: TRBV5-6
j_call: TRBJ2-3
cdr3_aa: CASSLTGEGTDTQYF

v_call: TRBV6-5
j_call: TRBJ2-7
cdr3_aa: CASSYSSGVYEQYF

v_call: TRBV30
j_call: TRBJ2-7
cdr3_aa: CAWSVILGQGRVYEQYF

v_call: TRBV18
j_call: TRBJ1-4
cdr3_aa: CASSRDRGTTNEKLFF

v_call: TRBV2
j_call: TRBJ2-3
cdr3_aa: CASSKEAGPSTDTQYF

v_call: TRBV9
j_call: TRBJ2-1
cdr3_aa: CASSVAPGNYNEQFF